This is a list of T cell receptor beta chains from one sample in a study of T-cell memory formation after mild COVID-19. A single record per CDR3 protein comes from TCRdb applying MiXCR to the 5' RACE reads. The data show approximately 210,000 distinct CDR3 sequences, around 30% seen once. Sequencing was carried out using PBMCs or a T cell subset sorted from them (not recorded which). The receptors come from an adult woman who had mild COVID-19 (a few samples of this study predate the infection). Cell type and time point are not known. Both conserved end residues are part of each CDR3. Each record gives: CDR3 protein, CDR3 DNA, V gene, clone size, J gene, D gene. A D gene is named only where the DNA matches it firmly. The size of a clone is reported for some rows only, either as once, few or many, or as a class for expanded clones.

CASSPIFGTGYNEQFF,TGTGCCAGCAGCCCAATTTTTGGGACAGGTTACAATGAGCAGTTCTTC,TRBV5-6,.,TRBJ2-1,TRBD1
CAWSLSGQGVSGGYTF,TGTGCCTGGAGTTTATCCGGGCAGGGAGTGAGTGGCGGCTACACCTTC,TRBV30,.,TRBJ1-2,.
CSVWTLDSGREFGNEQFF,TGCAGCGTTTGGACCCTCGATAGTGGGCGGGAGTTCGGCAATGAGCAGTTCTTC,TRBV20-1,.,TRBJ2-1,TRBD2
CASSLRNLNTEAFF,TGCGCCAGCAGCTTAAGGAATTTGAACACTGAAGCTTTCTTT,TRBV5-1,.,TRBJ1-1,.
CASSLLRTGDTQYF,TGTGCCAGCAGCTTGCTGCGTACAGGAGATACGCAGTATTTT,TRBV7-2,few,TRBJ2-3,.
CASSLGKGTTDTQYF,TGCGCCAGCAGCTTGGGGAAGGGGACCACAGATACGCAGTATTTT,TRBV5-1,few,TRBJ2-3,.
CASSGGVASYEQYF,TGTGCCAGCAGCGGTGGGGTAGCCTCCTACGAGCAGTACTTC,TRBV9,.,TRBJ2-7,.
CASSLGQGIFTDTQYF,TGCGCCAGCAGCTTGGGACAAGGGATCTTCACAGATACGCAGTATTTT,TRBV5-1,many,TRBJ2-3,.
CATSDPKAANYGYTF,TGTGCCACCAGTGATCCCAAGGCAGCTAACTATGGCTACACCTTC,TRBV24-1,.,TRBJ1-2,.
CSVSHARRVRSYEQYF,TGCAGCGTTTCCCACGCTAGACGGGTCCGCTCCTACGAGCAGTACTTC,TRBV29-1,few,TRBJ2-7,.
CASSPQGKGYTF,TGTGCCAGCTCACCACAAGGGAAAGGCTACACCTTC,TRBV18,.,TRBJ1-2,.
CASSHTDRDDQPQHF,TGTGCCAGCAGCCATACGGACAGGGACGATCAGCCCCAGCATTTT,TRBV7-9,.,TRBJ1-5,TRBD1
CASSYRQALAYNEQFF,TGTGCCAGCAGCTACAGACAGGCGTTGGCCTACAATGAGCAGTTCTTC,TRBV7-3,once,TRBJ2-1,.
CASSLMVQGSGELFF,TGTGCCAGCAGCCTCATGGTACAGGGGTCCGGGGAGCTGTTTTTT,TRBV7-3,few,TRBJ2-2,TRBD1
CASSVTPEASGELFF,TGTGCCAGCAGCGTAACCCCCGAAGCATCCGGGGAGCTGTTTTTT,TRBV9,few,TRBJ2-2,.
CASSERLAWAEAFF,TGTGCCAGCAGTGAGCGCTTAGCGTGGGCTGAAGCTTTCTTT,TRBV28,.,TRBJ1-1,.
CASRDRSGNTEAFF,TGTGCCAGCAGGGACCGATCGGGGAACACTGAAGCTTTCTTT,TRBV7-9,.,TRBJ1-1,.
CASSQEPGQGPAGYTF,TGTGCCAGCTCACAAGAGCCGGGACAGGGGCCCGCTGGCTACACCTTC,TRBV18,.,TRBJ1-2,TRBD1
CASSLGASGTYEQYF,TGTGCCAGCAGCTTAGGGGCTAGCGGTACCTACGAGCAGTACTTC,TRBV7-9,few,TRBJ2-7,TRBD2
CATQSAPGQYSYNEQFF,TGTGCCACCCAGTCGGCCCCGGGACAGTACTCCTACAATGAGCAGTTCTTC,TRBV19,.,TRBJ2-1,TRBD1
CASSLGTSGAQWQFF,TGTGCCAGCAGCTTAGGGACTAGTGGGGCCCAATGGCAGTTCTTC,TRBV7-9,few,TRBJ2-1,TRBD2
CSAYASGSSYEQYF,TGCAGTGCTTACGCTAGCGGGAGTTCCTACGAGCAGTACTTC,TRBV20-1,few,TRBJ2-7,TRBD2
CASSLDRSSVDTQYF,TGCGCCAGCAGCTTGGATCGGAGTTCCGTAGATACGCAGTATTTT,TRBV5-1,.,TRBJ2-3,.
CASSSTDPGTDTQYF,TGTGCCAGCAGCTCCACCGACCCGGGCACAGATACGCAGTATTTT,TRBV12-3/TRBV12-4,few,TRBJ2-3,.
CASSLSTYNEQFF,TGTGCCAGCAGTTTATCCACCTACAATGAGCAGTTCTTC,TRBV28,few,TRBJ2-1,.
CSARGRYQETQYF,TGCAGTGCTAGAGGGCGGTACCAAGAGACCCAGTACTTC,TRBV20-1,few,TRBJ2-5,.
CACTGDNTVELFF,TGTGCCTGTACAGGGGACAACACCGTGGAGCTGTTTTTT,TRBV30,.,TRBJ2-2,TRBD1
CATSRRTIYEQYF,TGTGCCACCAGCAGAAGGACGATTTACGAGCAGTACTTC,TRBV15,.,TRBJ2-7,.
CSVERGVGTEAFF,TGCAGCGTTGAGCGGGGGGTAGGTACTGAAGCTTTCTTT,TRBV29-1,many,TRBJ1-1,.
CASSLGGHSYEQYF,TGTGCCAGCAGCTTAGGAGGACACTCCTACGAGCAGTACTTC,TRBV7-9,few,TRBJ2-7,.
CASSLQTGVMAAFF,TGTGCCAGCAGCCTCCAGACAGGGGTGATGGCAGCTTTCTTT,TRBV12-3/TRBV12-4,few,TRBJ1-1,TRBD1
CASSFPRAETQYF,TGTGCCAGCAGCTTCCCGAGGGCGGAGACCCAGTACTTC,TRBV7-8,few,TRBJ2-5,.
CASSPTGGGSPLHF,TGTGCCAGCAGTCCCACAGGGGGAGGCTCACCCCTCCACTTT,TRBV12-3/TRBV12-4,.,TRBJ1-6,TRBD1
CSARVETFEGGGYTF,TGCAGTGCTAGAGTCGAGACATTCGAAGGTGGTGGCTACACCTTC,TRBV20-1,.,TRBJ1-2,.
CASRAGGSVNNEQFF,TGTGCCAGCAGGGCGGGCGGGAGCGTTAACAATGAGCAGTTCTTC,TRBV2,.,TRBJ2-1,TRBD2
CASSQGTGIGTQYF,TGCGCCAGCAGCCAGGGGACGGGGATAGGAACCCAGTACTTC,TRBV5-1,once,TRBJ2-5,.
CASSSGGWNNEQFF,TGTGCCAGCAGCAGTGGCGGGTGGAACAATGAGCAGTTCTTC,TRBV12-3/TRBV12-4,many,TRBJ2-1,.
CASSSYKNQPQHF,TGTGCCAGCAGCTCCTACAAAAATCAGCCCCAGCATTTT,TRBV7-6,few,TRBJ1-5,.
CASIRQANSPLHF,TGTGCCAGTATCCGACAGGCTAATTCACCCCTCCACTTT,TRBV12-3/TRBV12-4,.,TRBJ1-6,.
CASSLAPGSYEQYF,TGTGCCAGCAGTTTGGCCCCGGGGTCCTACGAGCAGTACTTC,TRBV27,once,TRBJ2-7,.
CASSLTRQGFPDEQYF,TGCGCCAGCAGCTTGACCCGACAGGGCTTCCCCGACGAGCAGTACTTC,TRBV5-1,few,TRBJ2-7,TRBD1
CASSSTPLNTGELFF,TGTGCCAGCAGCTCGACCCCACTGAACACCGGGGAGCTGTTTTTT,TRBV7-3,.,TRBJ2-2,.
CSARSRDRGNYGYTF,TGCAGTGCTAGGTCCCGGGACAGGGGGAACTATGGCTACACCTTC,TRBV20-1,.,TRBJ1-2,TRBD1
CATSPRRRTGVPGELFF,TGTGCCACCAGCCCCAGGAGAAGGACAGGGGTACCCGGGGAGCTGTTTTTT,TRBV15,few,TRBJ2-2,TRBD1
CASSPVAPTDTQYF,TGTGCCAGCAGCCCCGTAGCGCCCACAGATACGCAGTATTTT,TRBV7-3,few,TRBJ2-3,.
CASSWGGTGPLNEQFF,TGTGCCAGCAGCTGGGGGGGGACAGGCCCCCTCAATGAGCAGTTCTTC,TRBV7-8,.,TRBJ2-1,.
CASSVDRPEQFF,TGTGCCAGCAGTGTGGACAGGCCAGAGCAGTTCTTC,TRBV6-2/TRBV6-3,few,TRBJ2-1,TRBD1
CASATAQETQYF,TGTGCCAGCGCGACAGCCCAAGAGACCCAGTACTTC,TRBV7-6,few,TRBJ2-5,.